This TCR beta chain was captured by sequencing in a study of cytomegalovirus exposure and HLA in healthy donors. Study-wide points: It was found in a later analysis that first-cohort TCR clusters tended to co-occur in the 100 to 150 validation repertoires.

The data were produced by immunoSEQ multiplex PCR, yet TCRdb's version contains in-frame clones alone and is incomplete. There are about 110,000 clones in the sample; nearly 97% occur only once, and roughly 0.7% lies in the top ten. The length of the CDR3 is 13 residues. The germline V gene encodes CDR1 MNHEY and CDR2 SVGAGI. V shed 7 bases and J 11 bases; nucleotides not matched to a gene: 7. This clone was observed a single time. Its antigen remains unidentified. Material for sequencing was PBMCs. This sequence was found in a woman aged 18-29 years in good health and CMV-seronegative. This rearrangement joins TRBV6-5 to TRBJ1-6; 8 bases fit TRBD1. CDR3: CASTRQGKTPLHF. Written as DNA, the CDR3 is TGTGCCAGCACCAGACAGGGGAAGACACCCCTCCACTTT.